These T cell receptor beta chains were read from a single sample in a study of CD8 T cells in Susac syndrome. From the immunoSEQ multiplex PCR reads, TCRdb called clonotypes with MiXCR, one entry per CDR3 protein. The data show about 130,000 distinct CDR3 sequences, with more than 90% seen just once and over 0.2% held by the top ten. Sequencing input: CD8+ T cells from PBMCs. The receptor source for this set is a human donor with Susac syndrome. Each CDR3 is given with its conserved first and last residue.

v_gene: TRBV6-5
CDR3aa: CASSPGQGGGYTF

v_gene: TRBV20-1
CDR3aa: CSARGQGTYNEQFF

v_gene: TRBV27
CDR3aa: CASHGQGFEAFF

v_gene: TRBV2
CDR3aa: CASSAFKTGDGTYEQYF

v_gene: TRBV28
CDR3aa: CASSPIGQGAQPQHF

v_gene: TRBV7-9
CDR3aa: CASSHPSGGLEQFF

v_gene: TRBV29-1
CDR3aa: CSPRSGNEQFF

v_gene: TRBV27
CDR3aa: CASSLGQGLSPLHF

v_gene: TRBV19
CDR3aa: CASSISRGNNSPLHF

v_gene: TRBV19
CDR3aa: CASGWEETQYF

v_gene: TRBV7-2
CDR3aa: CASSLIPDSASPQHF

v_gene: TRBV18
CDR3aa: CASSVTTGTGTDTQYF

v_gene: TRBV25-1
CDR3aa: CASSDEETQYF

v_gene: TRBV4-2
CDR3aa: CASRPWGDHTEAFF

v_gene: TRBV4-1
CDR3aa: CASSLRQGTNNQPQHF

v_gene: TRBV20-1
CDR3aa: CSARGQGTDTEAFF

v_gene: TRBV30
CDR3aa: CACPGTGFGELFF

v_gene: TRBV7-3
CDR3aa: CASSWNREYSDEQFF